This TCR beta chain came from a study of siplizumab effects on memory and regulatory T cells. Unstimulated naive, memory, effector memory and TEMRA subsets from three donor pairs have been sequenced, the authors report. This CDR3 has 14 amino acids. J gave up 8 bases and V 5 bases, and 9 bases lay outside the gene matches. In germline, CDR1 is SEHNR, CDR2 FQNEAQ (reference sequence). Sequencing used immunoSEQ multiplex PCR; TCRdb keeps in-frame clones, though not all of them. The sample has about 48,000 clones; about 90% are singletons. Sequenced: naive CD8+ T cells sorted from blood. The sequence was collected from a human donor in good health. V is TRBV7-9 and J is TRBJ2-1, with TRBD2 identical over 7 bases. The CDR3 DNA sequence: TGTGCCAGCAGCCCGGCGGGGGTAAGCGATGAGCAGTTCTTC. Amino acid sequence: CASSPAGVSDEQFF.